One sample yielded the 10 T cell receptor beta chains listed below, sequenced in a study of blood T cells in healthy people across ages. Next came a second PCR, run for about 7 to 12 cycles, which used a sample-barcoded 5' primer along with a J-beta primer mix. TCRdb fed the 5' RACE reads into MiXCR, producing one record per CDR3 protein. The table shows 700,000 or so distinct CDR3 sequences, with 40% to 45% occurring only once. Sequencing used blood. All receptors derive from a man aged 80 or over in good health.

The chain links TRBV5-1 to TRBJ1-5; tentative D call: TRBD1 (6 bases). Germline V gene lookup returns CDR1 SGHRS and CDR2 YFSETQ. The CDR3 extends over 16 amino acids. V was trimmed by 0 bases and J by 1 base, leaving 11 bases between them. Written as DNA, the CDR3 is TGCGCCAGCAGCTTGGGTAGCAGGGGAAGCAATCAGCCCCAGCATTTT. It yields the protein CASSLGSRGSNQPQHF.

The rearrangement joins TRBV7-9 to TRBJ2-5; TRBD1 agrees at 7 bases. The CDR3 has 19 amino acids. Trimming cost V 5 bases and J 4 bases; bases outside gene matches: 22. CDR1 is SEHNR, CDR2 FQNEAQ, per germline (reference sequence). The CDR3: CASSPKWKVGTEYRETQYF. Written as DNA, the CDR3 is TGTGCCAGCAGCCCGAAATGGAAAGTCGGGACAGAGTACCGAGAGACCCAGTACTTC.

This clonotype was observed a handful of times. The CDR3 reads CASSPLMGGTGANVLTF. The CDR3 DNA follows: TGTGCCAGCAGTCCCCTAATGGGGGGGACTGGGGCCAACGTCCTGACTTTC. The chain uses TRBV28 and TRBJ2-6; 7 positions agree with TRBD2. The CDR3 covers 17 residues. The germline gives CDR1 MDHEN, CDR2 SYDVKM. J gave up 2 bases and V 5 bases, and 9 bases lay outside the gene matches.

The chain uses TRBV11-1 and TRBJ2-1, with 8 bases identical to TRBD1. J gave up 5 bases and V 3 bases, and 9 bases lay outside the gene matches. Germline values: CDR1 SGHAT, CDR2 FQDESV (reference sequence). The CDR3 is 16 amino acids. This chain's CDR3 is CASSFDQGANNNEQFF. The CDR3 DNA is TGTGCCAGCAGCTTTGACCAGGGGGCTAACAACAATGAGCAGTTCTTC.

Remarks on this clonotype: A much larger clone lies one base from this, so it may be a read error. The CDR3 sequence is CAISGSQGSEDTQYF. The CDR3 bases are TGTGCCATCAGTGGCTCCCAAGGGAGCGAGGATACGCAGTATTTT. The V and J genes are TRBV10-3 and TRBJ2-3; D might be TRBD2 (5 bases). Germline loops: CDR1 ENHRY, CDR2 SYGVKD. V lost 4 bases, J lost 6 bases, and 17 bases lay in between. CDR3 size: 15 residues.

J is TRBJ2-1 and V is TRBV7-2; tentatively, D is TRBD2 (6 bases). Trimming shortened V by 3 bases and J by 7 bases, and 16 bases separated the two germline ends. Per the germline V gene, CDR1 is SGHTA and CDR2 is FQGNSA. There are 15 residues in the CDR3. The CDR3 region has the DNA TGTGCCAGCAGCTTGGACTACCTGGTTGGGAATGAGCAGTTCTTC. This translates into CASSLDYLVGNEQFF.

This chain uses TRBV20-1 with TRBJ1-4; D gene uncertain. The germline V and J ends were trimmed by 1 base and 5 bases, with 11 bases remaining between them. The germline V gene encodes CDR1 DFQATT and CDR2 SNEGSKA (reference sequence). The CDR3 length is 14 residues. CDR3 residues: CSARGLRLNEKLFF. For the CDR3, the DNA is TGCAGTGCTAGAGGTTTACGGCTAAATGAAAAACTGTTTTTT.

CDR3 residues: CAIGVGTSGTYTDTQYF. The CDR3, as DNA: TGTGCCATCGGTGTAGGGACTAGCGGAACGTACACAGATACGCAGTATTTT. V gene TRBV10-3 combines with J gene TRBJ2-3; 11 bases align to TRBD2. The CDR3 contains 17 residues. The germline gives CDR1 ENHRY, CDR2 SYGVKD. The V segment lost 8 bases and the J segment 2 bases; nucleotides outside the gene matches: 12.

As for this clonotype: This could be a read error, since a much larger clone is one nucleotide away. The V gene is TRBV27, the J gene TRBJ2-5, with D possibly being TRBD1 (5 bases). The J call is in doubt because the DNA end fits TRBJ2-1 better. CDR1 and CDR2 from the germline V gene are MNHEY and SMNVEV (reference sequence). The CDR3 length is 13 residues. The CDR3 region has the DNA TGTGCCAGCAGTTTAAGGGGTCAAGAGACCCAGTTCTTC. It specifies CASSLRGQETQFF.

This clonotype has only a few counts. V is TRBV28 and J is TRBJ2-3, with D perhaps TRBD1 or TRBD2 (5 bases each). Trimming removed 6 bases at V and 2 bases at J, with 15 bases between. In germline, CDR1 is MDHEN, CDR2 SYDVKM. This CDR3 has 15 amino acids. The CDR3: CASSHRDRVTDTQYF. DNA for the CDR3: TGTGCCAGCAGCCACCGGGACCGAGTCACAGATACGCAGTATTTT.